This T cell receptor beta chain emerged from a study of T cells in Graves' hyperthyroidism and ophthalmopathy. Study findings and constraints: Among thyroid clonotypes expanded above 0.001, most also appeared in blood.

Newly diagnosed hyperthyroidism, duration under 2 months, in patients aged 18 to 65. Of note for this clonotype: Its specificity is not known.

Amplification targeted TCR beta CDR3 regions from RNA transcripts. With the HTBI primer set, the TCR CDR3 went through a first round of RT-PCR. TCRdb independently ran MiXCR on the multiplex PCR reads; one entry per CDR3 protein. Of hundreds of thousands of distinct CDR3 sequences in the sample, just over 35% were seen once. Germline loops: CDR1 ENHRY, CDR2 SYGVKD. V lost 7 bases, J lost 8 bases, and 20 bases lay in between. The CDR3 is made up of 15 amino acids. The receptor comes from a woman aged 40-49 years with Graves' hyperthyroidism. Sequencing input: blood. V usage is TRBV10-3 and J usage is TRBJ1-4; D perhaps matches TRBD1 (6 bases). The chain's CDR3 is CAITTTGLIREKLFF. CDR3 coding DNA: TGTGCCATCACGACTACAGGGTTAATAAGGGAAAAACTGTTTTTT.